The clone carrying this T cell receptor (beta chain) was seen more than once but under ten times. What it recognizes is unknown. This sample was taken from a study of T-cell reconstitution after alpha-beta-depleted transplantation in children. Study findings and constraints: About two months after transplant, alpha-beta T cells reportedly came from several hundred expanded graft clones.

The TCRbeta library incorporated unique molecular identifiers. TCRdb passed the PCR reads through MiXCR, listing each CDR3 protein once. The sample has about 980,000 distinct CDR3 sequences, under 30% seen once; the top ten hold 28%. This CDR3 has 13 amino acids. CDR1 and CDR2 from the germline V gene are MNHEY and SMNVEV (reference sequence). V was cut by 6 bases and J by 4 bases, with 12 bases left in between. The source was PBMCs, mostly from graft donor cells, collected 360 days after TCRalphabeta/CD19-depleted stem cell transplant. This sequence originates from a boy younger than two who had a stem cell transplant for SCID, so the T cells may come from the graft donor. The chain combines TRBV27 with TRBJ1-2, with a weak D call TRBD1 (5 bases). This CDR3 is CASRSGGSYGYTF. CDR3 nucleotide sequence: TGTGCCAGCAGGAGCGGGGGTAGCTATGGCTACACCTTC.